The entry below gives a single TCR beta chain sequence along with its context. This record comes from a study of T cell responses to AZD1222 COVID-19 vaccine. Profiling relied on immunoSEQ multiplex PCR, and the TCRdb table lists in-frame clones only, not all of them. The table includes about 270,000 clones, 94% detected once. Germline-derived CDR1 and CDR2 are LGHDT and YNNKEL (reference sequence). This CDR3 has 13 residues. Trimming shortened V by 4 bases and J by 2 bases, and 9 bases separated the two germline ends. The chain recombines TRBV3-1 (or the pseudogene TRBV3-2) with TRBJ2-7, with D possibly TRBD2 on 6 matching bases. The sample was peripheral blood, taken 28 days after the second AZD1222 dose. The receptor was isolated from an adult who received the AZD1222 COVID-19 vaccine. CDR3 DNA: TGTGCCAGCAGCCGGGACTGGCCCTACGAGCAGTACTTC. Protein: CASSRDWPYEQYF.